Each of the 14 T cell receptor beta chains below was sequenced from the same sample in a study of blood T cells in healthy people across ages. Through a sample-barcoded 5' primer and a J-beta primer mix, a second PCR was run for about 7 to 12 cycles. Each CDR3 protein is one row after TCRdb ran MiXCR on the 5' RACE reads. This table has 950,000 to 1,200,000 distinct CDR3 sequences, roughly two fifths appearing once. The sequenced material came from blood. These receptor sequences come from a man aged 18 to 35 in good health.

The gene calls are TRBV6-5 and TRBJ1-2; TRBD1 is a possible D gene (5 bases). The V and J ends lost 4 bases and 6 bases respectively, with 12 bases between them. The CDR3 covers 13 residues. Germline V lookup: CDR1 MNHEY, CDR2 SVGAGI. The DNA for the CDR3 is TGTGCCAGCAGTTCGGGGCCAGGGAATGGCTACACCTTC. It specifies CASSSGPGNGYTF.

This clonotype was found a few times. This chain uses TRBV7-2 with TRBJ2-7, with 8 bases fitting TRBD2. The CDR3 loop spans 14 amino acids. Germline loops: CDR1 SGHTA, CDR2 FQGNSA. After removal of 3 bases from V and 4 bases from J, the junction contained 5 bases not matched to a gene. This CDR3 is CASSFGTRLYEQYF. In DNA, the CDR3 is TGTGCCAGCAGCTTCGGGACTAGACTGTACGAGCAGTACTTC.

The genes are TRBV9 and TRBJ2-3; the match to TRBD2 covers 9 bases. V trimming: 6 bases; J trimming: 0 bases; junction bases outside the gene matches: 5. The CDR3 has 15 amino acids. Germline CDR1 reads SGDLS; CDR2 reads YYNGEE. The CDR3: CASTYSGRSTDTQYF. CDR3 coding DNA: TGTGCCAGCACTTATAGCGGGAGAAGCACAGATACGCAGTATTTT. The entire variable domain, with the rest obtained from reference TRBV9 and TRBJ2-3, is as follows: DSGVTQTPKHLITATGQRVTLRCSPRSGDLSVYWYQQSLDQGLQFLIQYYNGEERAKGNILERFSAQQFPDLHSELNLSSLELGDSALYFCASTYSGRSTDTQYFGPGTRLTVL.

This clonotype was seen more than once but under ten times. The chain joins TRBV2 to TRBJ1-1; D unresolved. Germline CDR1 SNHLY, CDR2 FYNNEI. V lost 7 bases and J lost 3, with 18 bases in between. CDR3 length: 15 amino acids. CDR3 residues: CASTTQPTGDTEAFF. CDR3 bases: TGTGCCAGCACCACCCAACCGACCGGAGACACTGAAGCTTTCTTT.

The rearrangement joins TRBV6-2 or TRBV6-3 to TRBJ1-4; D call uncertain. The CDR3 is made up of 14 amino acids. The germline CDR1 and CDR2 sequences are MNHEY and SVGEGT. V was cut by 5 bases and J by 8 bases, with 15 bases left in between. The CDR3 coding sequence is TGTGCCAGCAGTCACCCCCCCAGGTGGGAAAAACTGTTTTTT. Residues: CASSHPPRWEKLFF.

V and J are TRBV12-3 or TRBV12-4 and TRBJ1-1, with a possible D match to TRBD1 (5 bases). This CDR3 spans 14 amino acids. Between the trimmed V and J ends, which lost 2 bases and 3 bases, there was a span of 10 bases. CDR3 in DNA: TGTGCCAGCAGTTTAATATTGGGGGACACTGAAGCTTTCTTT. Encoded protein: CASSLILGDTEAFF.

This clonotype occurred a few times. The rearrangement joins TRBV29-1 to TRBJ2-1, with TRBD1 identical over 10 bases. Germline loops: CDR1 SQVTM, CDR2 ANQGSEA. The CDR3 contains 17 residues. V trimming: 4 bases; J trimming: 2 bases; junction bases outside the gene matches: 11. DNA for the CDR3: TGCAGCGTTGGAGGGACAGGGGTGCGGGGGGCCTACAATGAGCAGTTCTTC. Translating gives CSVGGTGVRGAYNEQFF.

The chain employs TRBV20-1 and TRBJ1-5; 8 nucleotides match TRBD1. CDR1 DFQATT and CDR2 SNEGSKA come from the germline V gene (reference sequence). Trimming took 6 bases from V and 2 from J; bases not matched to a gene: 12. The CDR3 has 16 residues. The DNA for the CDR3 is TGCAGTGCCGCAGGGGGCGGGAATTTCGGCAATCAGCCCCAGCATTTT. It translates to CSAAGGGNFGNQPQHF.

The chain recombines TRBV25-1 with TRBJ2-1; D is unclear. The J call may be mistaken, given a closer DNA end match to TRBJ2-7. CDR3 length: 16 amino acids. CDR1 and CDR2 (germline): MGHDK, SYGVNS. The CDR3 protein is CASSHLLGSPYNEQYF. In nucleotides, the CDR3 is TGTGCCAGCAGTCATCTATTAGGGTCGCCCTACAATGAGCAGTACTTC.

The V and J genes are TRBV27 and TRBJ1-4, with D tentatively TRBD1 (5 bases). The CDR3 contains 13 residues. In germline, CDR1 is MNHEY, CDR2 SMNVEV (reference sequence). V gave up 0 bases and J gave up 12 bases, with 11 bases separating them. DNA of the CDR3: TGTGCCAGCAGTTTATCGGGGCAGTATCAACTGTTTTTT. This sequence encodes CASSLSGQYQLFF.

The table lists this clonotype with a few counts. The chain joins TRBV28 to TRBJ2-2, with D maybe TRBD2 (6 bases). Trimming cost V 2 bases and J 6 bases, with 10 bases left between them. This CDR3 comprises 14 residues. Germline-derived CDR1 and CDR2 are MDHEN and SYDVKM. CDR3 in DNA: TGTGCCAGCAGTTTAAGGGGAGGTGCCGGGGAGCTGTTTTTT. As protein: CASSLRGGAGELFF.

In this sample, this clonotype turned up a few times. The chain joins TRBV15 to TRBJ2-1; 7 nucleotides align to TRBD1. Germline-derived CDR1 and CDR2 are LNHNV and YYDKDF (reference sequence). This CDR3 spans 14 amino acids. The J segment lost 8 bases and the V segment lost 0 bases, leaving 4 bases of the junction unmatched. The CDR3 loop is CATSRETGSDEQFF. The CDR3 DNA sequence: TGTGCCACCAGCAGAGAGACAGGGTCCGATGAGCAGTTCTTC.

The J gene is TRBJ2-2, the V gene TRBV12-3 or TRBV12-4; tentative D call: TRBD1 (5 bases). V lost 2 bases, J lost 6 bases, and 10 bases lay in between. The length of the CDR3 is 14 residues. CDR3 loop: CASSLRQGAGELFF. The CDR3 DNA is TGTGCCAGCAGTTTACGGCAGGGCGCCGGGGAGCTGTTTTTT.

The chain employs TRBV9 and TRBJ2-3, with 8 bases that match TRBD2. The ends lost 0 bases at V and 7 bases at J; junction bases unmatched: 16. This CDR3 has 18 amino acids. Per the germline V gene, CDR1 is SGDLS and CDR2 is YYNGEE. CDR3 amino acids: CASSVGRGGIPLRNTQYF. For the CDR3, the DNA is TGTGCCAGCAGCGTAGGTCGGGGGGGTATCCCGTTAAGGAATACGCAGTATTTT.